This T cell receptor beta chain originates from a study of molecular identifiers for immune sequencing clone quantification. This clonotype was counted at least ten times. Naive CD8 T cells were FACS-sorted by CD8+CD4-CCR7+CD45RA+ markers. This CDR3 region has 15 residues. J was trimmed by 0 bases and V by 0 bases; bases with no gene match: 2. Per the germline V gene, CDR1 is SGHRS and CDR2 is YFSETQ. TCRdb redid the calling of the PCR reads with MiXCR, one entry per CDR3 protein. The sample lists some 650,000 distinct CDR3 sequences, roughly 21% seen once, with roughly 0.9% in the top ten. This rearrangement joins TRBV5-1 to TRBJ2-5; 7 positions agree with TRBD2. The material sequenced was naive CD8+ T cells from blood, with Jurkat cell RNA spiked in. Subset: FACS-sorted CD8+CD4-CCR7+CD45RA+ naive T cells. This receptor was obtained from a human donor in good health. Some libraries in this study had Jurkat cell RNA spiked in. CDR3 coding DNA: TGCGCCAGCAGCTTGGCCGGGGGGTACCAAGAGACCCAGTACTTC. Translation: CASSLAGGYQETQYF. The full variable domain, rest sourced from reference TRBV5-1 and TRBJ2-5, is KAGVTQTPRYLIKTRGQQVTLSCSPISGHRSVSWYQQTPGQGLQFLFEYFSETQRNKGNFPGRFSGRQFSNSRSEMNVSTLELGDSALYLCASSLAGGYQETQYFGPGTRLLVL.